This TCR beta chain was identified in a study of T cells in Graves' hyperthyroidism and ophthalmopathy (dated by TCRdb to the late 2010s). Looking at the study overall: To identify TCR V-J signatures that set the groups apart, the researchers used a discovery cohort of 95 to 100 patients, made up of 40 to 45 with Graves' ophthalmopathy and 55 to 65 with stable Graves' hyperthyroidism. An independent validation cohort of about 20 hyperthyroidism patients and 17 patients who later progressed to ophthalmopathy tested prospective prediction of ophthalmopathy. For training and testing, the roughly 93 patients in the discovery cohort were randomly divided in a 7:3 ratio. In about 6 Graves' hyperthyroidism patients, the study also compared T-cell repertoires from thyroid tissue with T-cell repertoires from blood. Once sampling was done, hyperthyroidism patients were given methimazole at a starting dose of 30 mg daily, whereas ophthalmopathy patients were given high-dose intravenous methylprednisolone. The paper reports TCR Vbeta CDR3 sequencing of approximately 140 peripheral blood samples: under 45 ophthalmopathy, approximately 74 hyperthyroidism and 17 progressor patients.

Amplification of TCR beta CDR3 regions was carried out from RNA transcripts. The first round of RT-PCR for the TCR CDR3 was performed with the HTBI primer set and the Qiagen OneStep RT-PCR kit. The libraries were constructed in a second round of multiplex PCR and then size-selected and purified. Libraries were sequenced paired-end with 100 bp reads on an Illumina HiSeq2000. On the study's bioinformatics: SOAPnuke was used to process the raw data, throwing out any read that contained adapters or uncalled bases, had a mean Phred below 15, or lacked an exact constant-primer or identifier match. High-quality paired reads were merged using COPE v1.2.5, and each unique nucleotide sequence was defined as a clonotype. Clonotypes were aligned to IMGT TRBV, TRBD and TRBJ reference segments using MiTCR v1.1. Analysis was restricted to V-J combinations with a frequency above 0.0001, which covered roughly 99% of repertoires. The TCS score was defined as the ratio of F50 (clonal expansion) to E x V (chaos), calculated using BLOSUM62-based TCRdist between CDR3 peptides within each V-J. Welch's t-statistics and random forest reduced fewer than 600 V-J features to roughly 13, which were used in a naive Bayes classifier (R e1071). The public reads were quality trimmed at Q25 with fastp and then assembled into clones with MiXCR by TCRdb, keeping productive beta chains. Each CDR3 protein gets just one entry, which takes the most common genes and DNA from the rows behind it. The V and J calls shown here were made by TCRdb, not taken from the authors' results. The sample records approximately 590,000 distinct CDR3 sequences, roughly 46% of which are singletons. Of the sample, roughly 8.2% is held by the ten largest clones.

The full study reports these points: No statistical method was used to fix the sample size in advance, and group allocation was not hidden from the investigators. A model built on a 13 V-J signature distinguished ophthalmopathy from stable hyperthyroidism, reaching over 85% sensitivity and around 82% specificity in cross-validation and 80%/75% in testing. In validation, progression to ophthalmopathy was predicted by the model with nearly 71% sensitivity and just over 72% specificity, a median of 6.5 months before onset. Blood samples also contained most of the expanded thyroid clonotypes (frequency above 0.001), which suggests that blood repertoires may reflect thyroid immune responses.

Stable Graves' hyperthyroidism was defined as the absence of progression to ophthalmopathy over 18 months of follow-up. Hyperthyroidism patients were newly diagnosed, with disease duration under 2 months, and aged 18 to 65 years. Exclusion was applied to patients with uncontrolled infections, other autoimmune diseases, pregnancy or lactation. Clinical symptoms, serum thyroxine and TRAb, thyroid ultrasound, and orbital computed tomography formed the basis for the diagnoses. Total RNA was extracted with Trizol reagent, and quality was checked on an Agilent 2100 Bioanalyzer. Inclusive of the bounding cysteine and phenylalanine, the CDR3 is 13 residues long. CDR3 DNA only is kept here, 39 bases in frame from base 1. CDR1 SGHRS and CDR2 YFSETQ were looked up in the germline V gene. V and J lose 0 bases and 3 bases, and a span of 4 bases separates them. This clonotype was detected ten times or more. Its cognate antigen has yet to be identified. Within one base of it there is no much larger clone, and no base qualities were kept.

The material sequenced was peripheral blood or thyroid tissue (not recorded which). The clonotype was recovered from a woman between 18 and 29 years old with Graves' hyperthyroidism. Donor details come from another sample of the same person, matched by shared clones. This receptor chain uses TRBV5-1 and TRBJ1-5, with the D gene uncertain. In nucleotide form, the sequence is TGCGCCAGCAGCTTGGACATCAATCAGCCCCAGCATTTT. This gives the protein CASSLDINQPQHF.